The following is a TCR beta chain sequence with its context. Its antigen is unidentified. PCR employed 60 Vbeta and 13 Jbeta primers. Repertoires were generated with immunoSEQ multiplex PCR, while TCRdb's copy carries only in-frame clones and drops some. The sample consists of roughly 100,000 clones, roughly 74% of them appearing once. Looked up from germline, CDR1 is SGHTA and CDR2 is FQGNSA. V shed 3 bases and J shed 5 bases, with 8 bases lying between them. The CDR3 consists of 14 residues. This record comes from a study of cytomegalovirus exposure and HLA in healthy donors. Notes on the study in general: Later work associated 16,951 TCR beta sequences with HLA alleles at 0.05 false discovery rate. Later findings reportedly placed an Asian-associated ancestry cluster below the 666-donor mean for N-insertions.

The donors, nominally healthy at sampling, likely had unrecorded immune exposures. V gene TRBV7-2 combines with J gene TRBJ1-6; D unresolved. The sequence came from a man aged 40-49 years in good health and CMV-seronegative. Sequences were obtained from PBMCs. The CDR3 protein is CASSFGVNNSPLHF. The CDR3 DNA is TGTGCCAGCAGCTTCGGAGTTAATAATTCACCCCTCCACTTT.